The next 25 T cell receptor beta chains were all read from a single sample in a study of blood T cell repertoires in COVID-19. Data came from immunoSEQ multiplex PCR; TCRdb stores just in-frame clones and leaves some out. In the table there are about 190,000 clones, about 85% of which are singletons. The sequencing sample was made of peripheral blood. These TCRs come from a man between 60 and 75 years old with active or convalescent COVID-19.

This rearrangement joins TRBV5-1 to TRBJ2-3; TRBD1 might be the D (5 bases). The CDR3 extends over 14 amino acids. Looked up from germline, CDR1 is SGHRS and CDR2 is YFSETQ. Trimming cost V 3 bases and J 2 bases, with 10 bases left between them. DNA of the CDR3: TGCGCCAGCAGCTCAGGGAATCCCACAGATACGCAGTATTTT. This encodes CASSSGNPTDTQYF.

The chain uses TRBV2 and TRBJ1-5; 8 nucleotides line up with TRBD1. In germline, CDR1 is SNHLY, CDR2 FYNNEI. The CDR3 extends over 16 amino acids. Germline trimming cut 4 bases from V and 5 bases from J; bases unmatched to any gene: 10. Here the CDR3 DNA reads TGTGCCAGCAGTGCCTACCCCGGGACAGGCTATCAGCCCCAGCATTTT. It yields the protein CASSAYPGTGYQPQHF.

The genes are TRBV27 and TRBJ2-1, with D tentatively TRBD1 (6 bases). V was trimmed by 7 bases and J by 4 bases, leaving 20 bases between them. The CDR3 loop spans 16 amino acids. Germline V gives CDR1 MNHEY, CDR2 SMNVEV (reference sequence). The CDR3 sequence: CASTDGAGAPYNEQFF. CDR3 sequence (DNA): TGTGCCAGCACCGACGGGGCAGGGGCGCCGTACAATGAGCAGTTCTTC.

The V gene is TRBV28, the J gene TRBJ1-1; TRBD1 aligns across 9 bases. The CDR3 runs 13 residues. Germline V lookup: CDR1 MDHEN, CDR2 SYDVKM. The trim removed 6 bases at V and 7 bases at J, leaving 6 bases unmatched. CDR3 nucleotides: TGTGCCAGCAGAGTGACAGGGGGACTTGAAGCTTTCTTT. Encoded protein: CASRVTGGLEAFF.

This chain uses TRBV12-3 or TRBV12-4 with TRBJ1-4; the D gene is possibly TRBD1 (5 bases). The length of the CDR3 is 13 residues. V was cut by 8 bases and J by 3 bases, with 10 bases left in between. This CDR3 is CASRRDPNEKLFF. CDR3 bases: TGTGCCAGCCGGCGGGACCCTAATGAAAAACTGTTTTTT.

The count of this clone is one. Other DNA variants within this sample encode the same CDR3. The chain links TRBV18 to TRBJ1-6; TRBD1 matches at 10 bases. Germline assignment: CDR1 KGHSH and CDR2 LQKENI. This CDR3 contains 14 residues. V gave up 3 bases and J gave up 10 bases; unmatched junction bases: 3. CDR3 amino acids: CASSPGQGNSPLHF. DNA of the CDR3: TGTGCCAGCTCACCGGGACAGGGGAACTCACCCCTCCACTTT. Full variable domain (outside the CDR3, taken from reference TRBV18 and TRBJ1-6): NAGVMQNPRHLVRRRGQEARLRCSPMKGHSHVYWYRQLPEEGLKFMVYLQKENIIDESGMPKERFSAEFPKEGPSILRIQQVVRGDSAAYFCASSPGQGNSPLHFGNGTRLTVT.

The V gene is TRBV7-9, the J gene TRBJ2-2, with TRBD1 as a possible D gene (6 bases). This CDR3 comprises 16 residues. Per the germline V gene, CDR1 is SEHNR and CDR2 is FQNEAQ (reference sequence). Trimming cost V 5 bases and J 2 bases, with 15 bases left between them. CDR3 bases: TGTGCCAGCAGCCCCGGTAGGGGACAAAACACCGGGGAGCTGTTTTTT. This sequence encodes CASSPGRGQNTGELFF. The full variable domain, with the rest looked up from reference TRBV7-9 and TRBJ2-2, is DTGVSQNPRHKITKRGQNVTFRCDPISEHNRLYWYRQTLGQGPEFLTYFQNEAQLEKSRLLSDRFSAERPKGSFSTLEIQRTEQGDSAMYLCASSPGRGQNTGELFFGEGSRLTVL.

The chain has TRBV6-2 or TRBV6-3 and TRBJ2-2; 12 bases map to TRBD2. This CDR3 has 15 residues. Germline assignment: CDR1 MNHEY and CDR2 SVGEGT. After removal of 6 bases from V and 6 bases from J, the junction contained 5 bases not matched to a gene. CDR3 sequence (DNA): TGTGCCAGCAGCCTAGCGGGGGGGAGACCCGGGGAGCTGTTTTTT. This codes for CASSLAGGRPGELFF.

V gene TRBV4-1 combines with J gene TRBJ2-7; D may be TRBD2 (6 bases). V was cut by 3 bases and J by 3 bases, with 18 bases left in between. This CDR3 spans 16 amino acids. CDR1 is MGHRA and CDR2 is YSYEKL in the germline V gene. As DNA, the CDR3 is TGCGCCAGCAGCCAGATTGTGGCGGGGATAAACTACGAGCAGTACTTC. Encoded protein: CASSQIVAGINYEQYF.

In this sample, this clone turned up a few times. This chain links TRBV9 with TRBJ1-6; 10 bases fit TRBD1. The CDR3 runs to 15 residues. Germline-derived CDR1 and CDR2 are SGDLS and YYNGEE. V gave up 6 bases and J gave up 7 bases; unmatched junction bases: 7. The CDR3 DNA sequence: TGTGCCAGCACCAGAGGACAGGGGGACAATTCACCCCTCCACTTT. Amino acid sequence: CASTRGQGDNSPLHF.

This chain connects TRBV5-1 to TRBJ1-1; D may be TRBD1 (5 bases). Germline lookup yields CDR1 SGHRS and CDR2 YFSETQ. V dropped 2 bases and J dropped 1 base, with 9 bases sitting between them. The CDR3 spans 14 residues. This chain's CDR3 is CASSLSQGNTEAFF. The CDR3 nucleotides read TGCGCCAGCAGCTTATCTCAGGGGAACACTGAAGCTTTCTTT.

The chain carries TRBV28 and TRBJ1-6; D ambiguous. CDR1 and CDR2 from the germline V gene are MDHEN and SYDVKM. The CDR3 length is 18 residues. V shed 4 bases and J shed 0 bases, with 16 bases lying between them. CDR3 in amino acids: CASSSPLAGSSYNSPLHF. The CDR3 coding sequence is TGTGCCAGCAGTTCTCCTTTGGCGGGCTCCTCCTATAATTCACCCCTCCACTTT.

This clone was seen a single time. The CDR3 nucleotides read TGCGCCAGCAGCTTGGAAGGGACAGACTATAATTCACCCCTCCACTTT. Translating it yields CASSLEGTDYNSPLHF. This rearrangement joins TRBV5-1 to TRBJ1-6; 7 bases map to TRBD1. This CDR3 comprises 16 residues. Unmatched junction bases numbered 3, after V lost 0 bases and J lost 3 bases. Germline CDR1 SGHRS, CDR2 YFSETQ.

The chain has TRBV24-1 and TRBJ2-3; D ambiguous. Trimming left V 7 bases short and J 2 bases short, with 6 bases between. CDR1 is KGHDR, CDR2 SFDVKD, per germline. The CDR3 has 12 residues. CDR3: CATSDFTDTQYF. DNA for the CDR3: TGTGCCACCAGCGACTTCACAGATACGCAGTATTTT.

The rearrangement links TRBV29-1 to TRBJ2-3; TRBD1 might be the D (5 bases). V lost 4 bases to trimming and J lost 2 bases, with 10 bases between them. CDR1 SQVTM and CDR2 ANQGSEA come from the germline V gene. CDR3 size: 13 residues. CDR3 in DNA: TGCAGCGTTGGGGGCGGACCCACAGATACGCAGTATTTT. Translated: CSVGGGPTDTQYF.

The V call is TRBV19, the J call TRBJ1-1, with D maybe TRBD1 (5 bases). Per germline, CDR1 LNHDA and CDR2 SQIVND (reference sequence). V shed 2 bases and J shed 5 bases, with 18 bases lying between them. The CDR3 sequence is 16 residues long. CDR3 region: CASSIRSGGVGTEAFF. The CDR3 nucleotides are TGTGCCAGTAGTATACGATCTGGAGGGGTGGGGACTGAAGCTTTCTTT.

V is TRBV5-3 and J is TRBJ2-3; 7 nucleotides line up with TRBD1. TRBV5-3 is placed among ORFs of uncertain function. This CDR3 region has 20 residues. The V and J ends lost 3 bases and 0 bases, in that order; junction bases with no gene match: 19. CDR3 region: CARSWESDRAAKKSTDTQYF. For the CDR3, the DNA is TGTGCCAGAAGCTGGGAGAGTGACAGGGCCGCCAAAAAAAGCACAGATACGCAGTATTTT.

The rearrangement joins TRBV7-6 to TRBJ1-5, with no clear D. CDR3 length equals 13 residues. Germline assignment: CDR1 SGHVS and CDR2 FNYEAQ. Trimming took 4 bases from V and 0 from J, leaving 4 bases between them. The CDR3 sequence is CASSSYSNQPQHF. CDR3 DNA sequence: TGTGCCAGCAGCTCTTATAGCAATCAGCCCCAGCATTTT.

This chain joins TRBV4-1 and TRBJ1-6, with 7 bases fitting TRBD1. The CDR3 has 15 amino acids. J gave up 6 bases and V 4 bases, and 6 bases lay outside the gene matches. Germline-derived CDR1 and CDR2 are MGHRA and YSYEKL. The CDR3 here is CASSPETGRNSPLHF. The CDR3 DNA reads as TGCGCCAGCAGCCCGGAGACAGGGCGTAATTCACCCCTCCACTTT.

The chain combines TRBV7-2 with TRBJ1-2, with TRBD1 matching over 7 bases. With V trimmed by 1 base and J by 4 bases, 6 bases remained unmatched. The CDR3 sequence is 15 residues long. The germline V gene has CDR1 SGHTA and CDR2 FQGNSA. The CDR3 coding sequence is TGTGCCAGCAGCTTAGGGGACAGTGACATCTATGGCTACACCTTC. Amino acids: CASSLGDSDIYGYTF. Based on the CDR3 plus reference TRBV7-2 and TRBJ1-2, the full variable domain is GAGVSQSPSNKVTEKGKDVELRCDPISGHTALYWYRQSLGQGLEFLIYFQGNSAPDKSGLPSDRFSAERTGGSVSTLTIQRTQQEDSAVYLCASSLGDSDIYGYTFGSGTRLTVV.

The chain is built from TRBV6-1 and TRBJ2-7, with D perhaps TRBD1 (6 bases). Germline V gene lookup returns CDR1 MNHNS and CDR2 SASEGT. The CDR3 loop spans 14 amino acids. Trimming left V 1 base short and J 3 bases short, with 10 bases between. The CDR3 region has the DNA TGTGCCAGCAGTGAAGGACAGGTTTACTACGAGCAGTACTTC. Encoded protein: CASSEGQVYYEQYF.

In the case of this clone: Other DNA sequences in the sample encode the same CDR3. The chain has TRBV5-4 and TRBJ2-5; 8 bases line up with TRBD2. The J segment lost 2 bases and the V segment lost 1 base, leaving 4 bases of the junction unmatched. The germline V gene encodes CDR1 SGHNT and CDR2 YYREEE (reference sequence). The CDR3 is 15 residues long. CDR3 residues: CASSLTSGLQETQYF. For the CDR3, the DNA is TGTGCCAGCAGCTTGACTAGCGGATTGCAAGAGACCCAGTACTTC.

CDR3 DNA sequence: TGTGCCAGCAGCCAACCCGCTAACTGGGGCACTTCCTACGAGCAGTACTTC. This translates into CASSQPANWGTSYEQYF. The chain couples TRBV3-1 (or the pseudogene TRBV3-2) to TRBJ2-7, with D perhaps TRBD1 (5 bases). Germline V gene sequence: CDR1 LGHDT, CDR2 YNNKEL (reference sequence). CDR3 length equals 17 residues. The ends were cut back, 2 bases at V and 1 base at J, with 18 bases in the middle.

The chain carries TRBV2 and TRBJ1-2, with a possible D match to TRBD1 (5 bases). Trimming stripped 3 bases from V and 5 bases from J, with 19 bases between. The germline V gene has CDR1 SNHLY and CDR2 FYNNEI. CDR3 length: 16 residues. The CDR3 DNA is TGTGCCAGCAGTGACCCCGGGACCCCGGGAGAGTATGGCTACACCTTC. Translated, it gives CASSDPGTPGEYGYTF.

V and J are TRBV6-1 and TRBJ1-2; D unclear. With 1 base removed from V and 2 bases from J, the gap between germline ends came to 8 bases. CDR3 length: 14 residues. Looked up from germline, CDR1 is MNHNS and CDR2 is SASEGT. The CDR3 region has the DNA TGTGCCAGCAGTGAAGTGTACAGCAACTATGGCTACACCTTC. It translates to CASSEVYSNYGYTF.